Listed here is a single T cell receptor beta chain. Its antigen is unidentified. This record belongs to a study of T cell responses to AZD1222 COVID-19 vaccine. Trimming removed 5 bases from V and 8 bases from J, with 16 bases in between. Germline loops: CDR1 MNHEY, CDR2 SVGAGI. The CDR3 contains 14 residues. The data were produced by immunoSEQ multiplex PCR, yet TCRdb's version contains in-frame clones alone and is incomplete. The repertoire holds 95,000 to 130,000 clones, with approximately 93% as singletons. The study's findings and limits: There were mostly white British donors and more females than males, and clonal diversity was possibly underestimated.

This chain connects TRBV6-5 to TRBJ2-1, with D possibly TRBD1 on 6 matching bases. The sample consisted of peripheral blood, taken on day 0 of AZD1222 vaccination. The receptor's source is an adult in good health. CDR3 sequence (DNA): TGTGCCAGCAGTAGACAGGTCAGCGGCGATGAGCAGTTCTTC. As protein: CASSRQVSGDEQFF.